The 26 T cell receptor beta chains below all came from one sample that was sequenced in a study of T cells in Graves' hyperthyroidism and ophthalmopathy. RNA transcripts provided the source from which TCR beta CDR3 regions were amplified. A set of HTBI primers served as the primers for a first-round RT-PCR of the TCR CDR3. One entry per CDR3 protein results from TCRdb running MiXCR on the multiplex PCR reads. The sample holds 550,000 to 700,000 distinct CDR3 sequences, around 46% seen once. Sequencing input: peripheral blood or thyroid tissue (not recorded which). The source is an adult woman with Graves' disease, either hyperthyroidism or ophthalmopathy (not recorded which).

This clonotype appeared many times. The chain links TRBV6-1 to TRBJ1-2; 11 nucleotides match TRBD1. CDR1 and CDR2 (germline): MNHNS, SASEGT. The CDR3 length is 15 residues. Losses at the gene ends were 3 bases for V and 8 bases for J; bases not matched to a gene: 8. This chain's CDR3 is CASSEIGQGALGYTF. Here the CDR3 DNA reads TGTGCCAGCAGTGAGATCGGACAGGGGGCTCTGGGCTACACCTTC.

The V call is TRBV15, the J call TRBJ2-1; perhaps TRBD1 as D (6 bases). With 11 bases removed from V and 13 bases from J, the gap between germline ends came to 9 bases. The length of the CDR3 is 8 residues. The germline gives CDR1 LNHNV, CDR2 YYDKDF (reference sequence). The CDR3, as DNA: TGTGCCGGACAGAGACAGTTCTTC. This sequence encodes CAGQRQFF. Full variable domain (missing parts from reference TRBV15 and TRBJ2-1): DAMVIQNPRYQVTQFGKPVTLSCSQTLNHNVMYWYQQKSSQAPKLLFHYYDKDFNNEADTPDNFQSRRPNTSFCFLDIRSPGLGDTAMYLCAGQRQFFGPGTRLTVL.

This clonotype was seen a few times. The V gene is TRBV30, the J gene TRBJ1-6; 8 positions match TRBD1. The length of the CDR3 is 14 residues. Germline lookup yields CDR1 GTSNPN and CDR2 SVGIG (reference sequence). V shed 4 bases, J shed 14 bases, and the junction held 13 bases outside the gene matches. CDR3 sequence reads: CAWKRGTGHRALHF. For the CDR3, the DNA is TGTGCCTGGAAACGAGGGACAGGACATAGGGCCCTCCACTTT.

This chain uses TRBV7-2 with TRBJ1-3; TRBD1 is a possible D gene (6 bases). V gave up 5 bases and J gave up 0 bases, with 17 bases separating them. Germline V CDR1 and CDR2: SGHTA, FQGNSA. This CDR3 contains 17 residues. The CDR3, as DNA: TGTGCCAGCAGCCCCCGGACAGTAGGCGTCTCTGGAAACACCATATATTTT. This translates into CASSPRTVGVSGNTIYF. Together with reference TRBV7-2 and TRBJ1-3, the CDR3 gives the full variable domain: GAGVSQSPSNKVTEKGKDVELRCDPISGHTALYWYRQSLGQGLEFLIYFQGNSAPDKSGLPSDRFSAERTGGSVSTLTIQRTQQEDSAVYLCASSPRTVGVSGNTIYFGEGSWLTVV.

This clonotype was observed a handful of times. V is TRBV12-3 or TRBV12-4 and J is TRBJ1-2; a possible D gene is TRBD1 (5 bases). The CDR3 sequence is 14 residues long. V shed 3 bases and J shed 8 bases, with 16 bases lying between them. The CDR3 spells CASSLGDGPRGYTF. The DNA for the CDR3 is TGTGCCAGCAGTTTGGGGGACGGGCCCAGGGGCTACACCTTC.

V gene TRBV25-1 combines with J gene TRBJ1-2; D uncertain. V gave up 1 base and J gave up 7 bases, with 4 bases separating them. The V gene's germline CDR1 is MGHDK and CDR2 SYGVNS. The CDR3 covers 11 residues. The CDR3 DNA is TGTGCCAGCAGTGAATTAAGTGGCTACACCTTC. It yields the protein CASSELSGYTF.

This clonotype was counted many times. The junction departs from germline at one end; a sequencing error may be responsible. This chain links TRBV7-3 with TRBJ2-7; no clear D. The germline V gene encodes CDR1 SGHTA and CDR2 FQGTGA. CDR3 length equals 13 residues. CDR3 bases: TGTGCCAGCAGCTTCCTTAACTCCCACGAGCAGTACTTC. Translating gives CASSFLNSHEQYF.

V and J are TRBV10-3 and TRBJ2-6; D gene ambiguous. This CDR3 has 18 amino acids. Germline V gives CDR1 ENHRY, CDR2 SYGVKD. V lost 8 bases, J lost 2 bases, and 22 bases lay in between. The CDR3 sequence is CAIGGVAAEYTGANVLTF. CDR3 coding DNA: TGTGCCATCGGTGGTGTTGCGGCCGAGTACACTGGGGCCAACGTCCTGACTTTC.

This clonotype came up once. The chain recombines TRBV9 with TRBJ2-7; 7 bases are shared with TRBD2. The CDR3 is 14 residues long. Germline V lookup: CDR1 SGDLS, CDR2 YYNGEE. With 4 bases clipped from V and 3 bases from J, the junction kept 7 bases outside the gene matches. As DNA, the CDR3 is TGTGCCAGCAGCTTAGCGGGCGCGTACTACGAGCAGTACTTC. Protein sequence: CASSLAGAYYEQYF.

This clonotype was picked up many times. A much larger clone differs by one base, so this may be a read error. The chain links TRBV29-1 to TRBJ1-4, with 9 bases fitting TRBD1. Germline assignment: CDR1 SQVTM and CDR2 ANQGSEA. V trimming: 7 bases; J trimming: 11 bases; junction bases outside the gene matches: 14. This CDR3 contains 14 residues. The CDR3, as DNA: TGCAGCGCCGAGGGGACAGGGAGGATAAGGAAACTGTTTTTT. Its translation is CSAEGTGRIRKLFF. The variable domain in full, with the rest retrieved from reference TRBV29-1 and TRBJ1-4, is SAVISQKPSRDICQRGTSLTIQCQVDSQVTMMFWYRQQPGQSLTLIATANQGSEATYESGFVIDKFPISRPNLTFSTLTVSNMSPEDSSIYLCSAEGTGRIRKLFFGSGTQLSVL.

The V gene is TRBV29-1, the J gene TRBJ1-4; D is possibly TRBD1 (6 bases). Germline V gene sequence: CDR1 SQVTM, CDR2 ANQGSEA. Trimming removed 4 bases at V and 5 bases at J, with 14 bases between. The CDR3 has 14 residues. This CDR3 is CSVAATGGNEKLFF. The CDR3 DNA reads TGCAGCGTTGCGGCGACAGGTGGGAATGAAAAACTGTTTTTT.

This clonotype appeared many times. An end of the junction differs from the germline gene, which may be a read error. The V call is TRBV20-1, the J call TRBJ1-2, with D hard to call. CDR3 size: 11 residues. CDR1 and CDR2 from the germline V gene are DFQATT and SNEGSKA (reference sequence). The chain's CDR3 is CSARDLTGYPF. The CDR3, as DNA: TGCAGTGCTAGAGATCTTACGGGGTACCCCTTC.

Many counts were recorded for this clonotype. This chain uses TRBV7-9 with TRBJ2-7, with TRBD1 as a possible D gene (5 bases). This CDR3 spans 14 amino acids. The germline V gene encodes CDR1 SEHNR and CDR2 FQNEAQ (reference sequence). With 6 bases removed from V and 0 bases from J, the gap between germline ends came to 12 bases. The CDR3 DNA is TGTGCCAGCAGTGCCAGGGAATCCTCCTACGAGCAGTACTTC. This codes for CASSARESSYEQYF.

As to this clonotype: The CDR3 ends on some other residue instead of the conserved phenylalanine or tryptophan, so this is likely a read error. The chain employs TRBV13 and TRBJ1-6; D is ambiguous. Trimming left V 5 bases short and J 5 bases short, with 10 bases between. The CDR3 contains 14 residues. Per the germline V gene, CDR1 is PRHDT and CDR2 is FYEKMQ (reference sequence). The CDR3 loop reads CASSRGLDNSPLHS. The CDR3 DNA sequence: TGTGCCAGCAGCCGTGGCCTAGATAATTCACCCCTCCACTCT.

The CDR3 here is CASNLFGRSGYTF. DNA of the CDR3: TGTGCCAGTAACCTCTTCGGACGGTCTGGCTACACCTTC. This chain links TRBV19 with TRBJ1-2; D not certain. The germline CDR1 and CDR2 sequences are LNHDA and SQIVND (reference sequence). CDR3 length equals 13 residues. Trimming pared 7 bases from V and 7 bases from J, leaving 16 bases between.

In nucleotides, the CDR3 is TGTGCCAGCAGTCACGGATCAGCACTTAACACTGAAGCTTTCTTT. Translating it yields CASSHGSALNTEAFF. The V gene is TRBV6-2 or TRBV6-3, the J gene TRBJ1-1; no reliable D call. The germline V and J ends were trimmed by 5 bases and 2 bases, with 15 bases remaining between them. CDR3 size: 15 residues. Germline CDR1 reads MNHEY; CDR2 reads SVGEGT.

Written as DNA, the CDR3 is TGTGCCAGCAGCTTAATAAAGGGGGTTAACGTCCTGACTTTC. Amino acid sequence: CASSLIKGVNVLTF. The chain combines TRBV7-2 with TRBJ2-6; tentative D call: TRBD1 (6 bases). Germline lookup yields CDR1 SGHTA and CDR2 FQGNSA. This CDR3 contains 14 residues. V gave up 2 bases and J gave up 10 bases, with 12 bases separating them. Full variable domain (outside the CDR3, taken from reference TRBV7-2 and TRBJ2-6): GAGVSQSPSNKVTEKGKDVELRCDPISGHTALYWYRQSLGQGLEFLIYFQGNSAPDKSGLPSDRFSAERTGGSVSTLTIQRTQQEDSAVYLCASSLIKGVNVLTFGAGSRLTVL.

This clonotype has only a few counts. This sequence joins TRBV20-1 and TRBJ2-6; TRBD2 might be the D (6 bases). Germline CDR1 and CDR2: DFQATT and SNEGSKA (reference sequence). V was pared by 7 bases and J by 4 bases, with 8 bases between. The CDR3 loop spans 12 amino acids. The DNA for the CDR3 is TGCAGTGTCGGGGGAGGGGCCAACGTCCTGACTTTC. Amino acid sequence: CSVGGGANVLTF.

The CDR3 here is CATSDAGTSGRGETQYF. The CDR3 region has the DNA TGTGCCACCAGTGATGCGGGGACTAGCGGGAGAGGTGAGACCCAGTACTTC. The V call is TRBV24-1, the J call TRBJ2-5; 14 bases map to TRBD2. V was pared by 3 bases and J by 5 bases, with 7 bases of the junction left unmatched. Germline loops: CDR1 KGHDR, CDR2 SFDVKD. The CDR3 has 17 residues.

This clonotype was recorded many times. The chain joins TRBV7-2 to TRBJ1-2, with TRBD1 matching over 11 bases. The germline V gene has CDR1 SGHTA and CDR2 FQGNSA. There are 14 residues in the CDR3. With 5 bases clipped from V and 6 bases from J, the junction kept 5 bases outside the gene matches. As DNA, the CDR3 is TGTGCCAGCAGCCTCGGGACAGGGGGTGATGGCTACACCTTC. This translates into CASSLGTGGDGYTF.

This clonotype appeared many times. The V call is TRBV6-5, the J call TRBJ1-5, with a weak D call TRBD1 (5 bases). With 6 bases removed from V and 3 bases from J, the gap between germline ends came to 9 bases. The CDR3 covers 13 residues. Germline V CDR1 and CDR2: MNHEY, SVGAGI. The DNA for the CDR3 is TGTGCCAGCAGGGGACGGCCCAATCAGCCCCAGCATTTT. It codes for CASRGRPNQPQHF.

The rearrangement links TRBV20-1 to TRBJ1-1; 9 positions match TRBD1. The CDR3 runs 15 residues. The germline gives CDR1 DFQATT, CDR2 SNEGSKA (reference sequence). The trim removed 6 bases at V and 1 base at J, leaving 9 bases unmatched. CDR3: CSARRTGEGNTEAFF. The CDR3 DNA follows: TGCAGTGCCCGGAGGACAGGGGAAGGGAACACTGAAGCTTTCTTT.

DNA for the CDR3: TGTGCCAGCAGCGACCACGGGAGCACAGATACGCAGTATTTT. Residues: CASSDHGSTDTQYF. The chain has TRBV7-9 and TRBJ2-3; unclear D gene. The CDR3 has 14 residues. CDR1 SEHNR and CDR2 FQNEAQ come from the germline V gene (reference sequence). Trimming cost V 5 bases and J 0 bases, with 9 bases left between them.

This clonotype came up many times. V gene TRBV29-1 combines with J gene TRBJ2-5, with D maybe TRBD1 (6 bases). This CDR3 is built from 13 residues. Trimming removed 5 bases at V and 5 bases at J, with 15 bases between. Germline CDR1 is SQVTM and CDR2 is ANQGSEA. The CDR3 sequence is CSVYRVNGETQYF. The CDR3 bases are TGCAGCGTTTACAGGGTTAATGGGGAGACCCAGTACTTC.

The chain recombines TRBV2 with TRBJ1-4; 7 bases are a match to TRBD1. The CDR3 has 13 residues. V was clipped by 7 bases and J by 5 bases; unmatched bases: 4. From germline, CDR1 is SNHLY and CDR2 FYNNEI. The CDR3 DNA reads as TGTGCCAGCAAATGGGACAGCAATGAAAAACTGTTTTTT. It codes for CASKWDSNEKLFF.

About this clonotype itself: A read error may explain this, as a much larger clone is one base away. This chain joins TRBV7-6 and TRBJ1-2, with D hard to call. V was cut by 6 bases and J by 6 bases, with 14 bases left in between. The CDR3 is 13 residues long. Germline assignment: CDR1 SGHVS and CDR2 FNYEAQ. CDR3 DNA: TGTGCCAGCAGTTTTAACCACTCCCATGGCTACACCTTC. It translates to CASSFNHSHGYTF.